One sample yielded the 27 T cell receptor beta chains listed below, sequenced in a study of PD-1 blockade in classical Hodgkin lymphoma. Brentuximab vedotin exposure varied among the patients, all of whom had relapsed after autologous stem cell transplantation. Assay used: immunoSEQ multiplex PCR; TCRdb lists only in-frame clones, some missing. The sample has about 76,000 clones; roughly 89% are singletons. The sequencing here drew on peripheral blood mononuclear cells (PBMCs), taken at baseline. The receptors derive from a human donor with classical Hodgkin lymphoma.

The genes are TRBV9 and TRBJ1-2; no clear D gene. Germline lookup yields CDR1 SGDLS and CDR2 YYNGEE. The CDR3 runs to 11 residues. V was shortened by 7 bases and J by 4 bases, with 8 bases between the two germline ends. CDR3 amino acids: CASGETYGYTF. In DNA, the CDR3 is TGTGCCAGCGGAGAGACCTATGGCTACACCTTC.

This clone was observed once. CDR3 residues: CASSLVRATNEKLFF. The DNA for the CDR3 is TGTGCCAGCAGCTTAGTCCGGGCAACTAATGAAAAACTGTTTTTT. The chain uses TRBV7-8 and TRBJ1-4; D not resolved. Per germline, CDR1 SGHVS and CDR2 FQNEAQ. The CDR3 runs 15 residues. V lost 1 base, J lost 0 bases, and 6 bases lay in between.

The chain uses TRBV27 and TRBJ1-1, with 8 positions matching TRBD1. Trimming cost V 11 bases and J 0 bases; bases outside gene matches: 11. The CDR3 covers 15 residues. In germline, CDR1 is MNHEY, CDR2 SMNVEV (reference sequence). The CDR3 DNA is TGTGCCCGGGGACAGGAGGGGTTTTTGAACACTGAAGCTTTCTTT. This codes for CARGQEGFLNTEAFF.

The CDR3 nucleotides read TGTGCCAGCAGTGGTTCCGGGACAGGAGGGAACACCGGGGAGCTGTTTTTT. It codes for CASSGSGTGGNTGELFF. The chain carries TRBV6-1 and TRBJ2-2; 8 nucleotides agree with TRBD1. Germline V CDR1 and CDR2: MNHNS, SASEGT. This CDR3 contains 17 residues. The ends lost 4 bases at V and 1 base at J; junction bases unmatched: 8.

This clone was detected only a few times. The chain couples TRBV2 to TRBJ1-5, with D possibly being TRBD1 (6 bases). Trimming removed 6 bases at V and 3 bases at J, with 12 bases between. The length of the CDR3 is 14 residues. Germline CDR1 and CDR2: SNHLY and FYNNEI. The CDR3 loop is CASRATGNNQPQHF. The CDR3 nucleotides are TGTGCCAGCAGGGCAACAGGGAACAATCAGCCCCAGCATTTT.

The V and J genes are TRBV4-3 and TRBJ1-2; D gene ambiguous. Germline CDR1 reads LGHNA; CDR2 reads YSLEER. This CDR3 comprises 13 residues. V shed 0 bases and J shed 8 bases, with 10 bases lying between them. Here the CDR3 DNA reads TGCGCCAGCAGCCAAGACCAATCCTGGGGCTACACCTTC. Its translation: CASSQDQSWGYTF.

The V and J genes are TRBV9 and TRBJ2-5; 10 nucleotides line up with TRBD1. This CDR3 spans 16 amino acids. V dropped 4 bases and J dropped 5; count of bases not matched to a gene: 11. CDR1 is SGDLS and CDR2 is YYNGEE in the germline V gene. CDR3 nucleotide sequence: TGTGCCAGCAGCTTAACGACAGGGGGCGAATGGGAGACCCAGTACTTC. Its protein product is CASSLTTGGEWETQYF. The variable domain in full, with the rest retrieved from reference TRBV9 and TRBJ2-5, is DSGVTQTPKHLITATGQRVTLRCSPRSGDLSVYWYQQSLDQGLQFLIQYYNGEERAKGNILERFSAQQFPDLHSELNLSSLELGDSALYFCASSLTTGGEWETQYFGPGTRLLVL.

The chain carries TRBV5-6 and TRBJ2-1; D gene ambiguous. Between the trimmed V and J ends, which lost 5 bases and 3 bases, there was a span of 15 bases. Germline V gene sequence: CDR1 SGHDT, CDR2 YYEEEE. The CDR3 has 15 residues. The CDR3 spells CASSLDWANYNEQFF. DNA of the CDR3: TGTGCCAGCAGTCTCGACTGGGCTAACTACAATGAGCAGTTCTTC.

The V call is TRBV30, the J call TRBJ2-2, with 7 bases matching TRBD2. Looked up from germline, CDR1 is GTSNPN and CDR2 is SVGIG (reference sequence). This CDR3 is built from 15 residues. The ends lost 3 bases at V and 5 bases at J; junction bases unmatched: 9. The CDR3 region is CAWRSTERETGELFF. CDR3 bases: TGTGCCTGGAGGTCCACAGAGCGGGAAACCGGGGAGCTGTTTTTT.

The chain has TRBV10-1 and TRBJ1-1, with TRBD1 as a possible D gene (5 bases). The V gene lost 0 bases and the J gene lost 11 bases, with 10 bases spanning the gap. CDR1 and CDR2 (germline): WNHNN, SYGVQD (reference sequence). The CDR3 is made up of 12 amino acids. Here the CDR3 reads CASSESGEVAFF. The CDR3 nucleotides read TGCGCCAGCAGTGAGTCAGGGGAGGTTGCTTTCTTT.

The chain carries TRBV5-1 and TRBJ2-2, with 7 positions matching TRBD1. Germline V lookup: CDR1 SGHRS, CDR2 YFSETQ. The CDR3 is made up of 14 amino acids. V lost 4 bases and J lost 4; bases outside the gene matches: 4. Here the CDR3 DNA reads TGCGCCAGCAGCCTGACAGGGTTCACCGGGGAGCTGTTTTTT. Translation gives CASSLTGFTGELFF.

This chain uses TRBV5-1 with TRBJ2-7, with no clear D. There are 14 residues in the CDR3. V was trimmed by 0 bases and J by 2 bases, leaving 9 bases between them. CDR1 and CDR2 from the germline V gene are SGHRS and YFSETQ. DNA for the CDR3: TGCGCCAGCAGCTTGGGTCAGCCCGCCTACGAGCAGTACTTC. Translation: CASSLGQPAYEQYF.

This rearrangement joins TRBV19 to TRBJ2-3, with a tentative D call TRBD1 (7 bases). The CDR3 extends over 15 amino acids. Trimming took off 2 bases at V and 2 bases at J, with 11 bases between the two ends. The germline V gene encodes CDR1 LNHDA and CDR2 SQIVND (reference sequence). CDR3 sequence: CASSIQGGVTDTQYF. In DNA, the CDR3 is TGTGCCAGTAGTATACAGGGGGGTGTCACAGATACGCAGTATTTT.

The chain carries TRBV7-2 and TRBJ1-1, with 8 bases aligning to TRBD1. The CDR3 extends over 15 amino acids. Looked up from germline, CDR1 is SGHTA and CDR2 is FQGNSA. V lost 5 bases and J lost 2; bases outside the gene matches: 7. Here the CDR3 DNA reads TGTGCCAGCAGCCTAGGGGACAGGCCAAACACTGAAGCTTTCTTT. Translating it yields CASSLGDRPNTEAFF.

The chain employs TRBV19 and TRBJ2-7; 10 positions agree with TRBD1. Germline V CDR1 and CDR2: LNHDA, SQIVND (reference sequence). The CDR3 length is 13 residues. The trim removed 6 bases at V and 6 bases at J, leaving 5 bases unmatched. This CDR3 is CASRGDRGSEQYF. The CDR3 DNA reads TGTGCCAGTAGGGGGGACAGGGGCTCCGAGCAGTACTTC.

The V and J genes are TRBV27 and TRBJ2-7, with TRBD1 identical over 7 bases. The junction had 7 bases not matched to a gene; V was cut back by 3 bases and J by 2 bases. From germline, CDR1 is MNHEY and CDR2 SMNVEV (reference sequence). This CDR3 comprises 15 residues. CDR3 sequence reads: CASSFSGTVTYEQYF. CDR3 coding DNA: TGTGCCAGCAGTTTCTCCGGGACAGTGACCTACGAGCAGTACTTC.

CDR3 coding DNA: TGTGCCAGCAGCCCCCGCGATCCCGGAAACACCATATATTTT. Translation gives CASSPRDPGNTIYF. The chain uses TRBV7-9 and TRBJ1-3; D not resolved. Germline values: CDR1 SEHNR, CDR2 FQNEAQ (reference sequence). The CDR3 sequence is 14 residues long. Trimming cost V 5 bases and J 4 bases, with 12 bases left between them.

A few counts support this clone. The chain couples TRBV7-8 to TRBJ2-3; possibly TRBD2 for D (5 bases). The germline V gene encodes CDR1 SGHVS and CDR2 FQNEAQ. The V gene lost 5 bases and the J gene lost 2 bases, with 17 bases spanning the gap. This CDR3 is built from 16 residues. The CDR3 loop is CASSGKRSTATDTQYF. The CDR3 DNA sequence: TGTGCCAGCAGCGGAAAGCGGAGTACGGCCACAGATACGCAGTATTTT.

This chain joins TRBV18 and TRBJ2-7; 8 nucleotides match TRBD1. With V trimmed by 6 bases and J by 2 bases, 6 bases remained unmatched. Germline values: CDR1 KGHSH, CDR2 LQKENI. The CDR3 length is 14 residues. The CDR3 DNA is TGTGCCAGCTCCTCCGGGACAGGACCCTACGAGCAGTACTTC. As protein: CASSSGTGPYEQYF.

The chain joins TRBV7-2 to TRBJ2-7; D tentatively fits TRBD1 or TRBD2 (6 bases each). Germline V lookup: CDR1 SGHTA, CDR2 FQGNSA. This CDR3 is 14 amino acids long. V lost 4 bases and J 7 bases, leaving 17 bases between the germline ends. The CDR3 DNA sequence: TGTGCCAGCAGCTCCCGGAGGGGCCAGGGGGAGCAGTACTTC. This sequence encodes CASSSRRGQGEQYF.

This clone was seen a handful of times. This chain connects TRBV7-9 to TRBJ1-2, with unresolved D. There are 14 residues in the CDR3. Trimming pared 1 base from V and 8 bases from J, leaving 14 bases between. Germline assignment: CDR1 SEHNR and CDR2 FQNEAQ (reference sequence). The CDR3 DNA is TGTGCCAGCAGCTTAGGGGTAGAGTTAGACGGCTACACCTTC. Encoded protein: CASSLGVELDGYTF.

The chain joins TRBV29-1 to TRBJ2-5, with a tentative D call TRBD1 (5 bases). Trimming shortened V by 7 bases and J by 5 bases, and 14 bases separated the two germline ends. Germline V lookup: CDR1 SQVTM, CDR2 ANQGSEA. The CDR3 is 12 residues long. The CDR3 DNA reads as TGCAGCGGACAGAAGGCGCGGGAGACCCAGTACTTC. This codes for CSGQKARETQYF.

The rearrangement joins TRBV27 to TRBJ2-3; 7 bases agree with TRBD1. J gave up 1 base and V 3 bases, and 7 bases lay outside the gene matches. CDR1 MNHEY and CDR2 SMNVEV come from the germline V gene (reference sequence). This CDR3 has 16 residues. The DNA of the CDR3 is TGTGCCAGCAGTTTTGGGGACAGAGCACGCACAGATACGCAGTATTTT. Its translation is CASSFGDRARTDTQYF.

This chain uses TRBV11-1 with TRBJ2-3; no definite D call. The ends were cut back, 5 bases at V and 6 bases at J, with 12 bases in the middle. CDR3 length: 13 residues. Germline V lookup: CDR1 SGHAT, CDR2 FQDESV (reference sequence). This CDR3 is CASSASPPDTQYF. The CDR3 DNA is TGTGCCAGCAGCGCCTCCCCCCCGGATACGCAGTATTTT.

With regard to this clone: The junction does not match germline at one end; this may be a read error. This chain connects TRBV30 to TRBJ2-7; 7 positions agree with TRBD2. Germline V gene sequence: CDR1 GTSNPN, CDR2 SVGIG (reference sequence). This CDR3 is 15 amino acids long. CDR3 DNA sequence: TGTACCTGGAACCCCCTCGCCGGGAGGAGTGGCGAGCAGTACTTC. Translating it yields CTWNPLAGRSGEQYF.

This sequence joins TRBV7-7 and TRBJ2-3; perhaps TRBD2 as D (7 bases). The CDR3 has 15 residues. V gave up 5 bases and J gave up 2 bases, with 14 bases separating them. Germline assignment: CDR1 SSHAT and CDR2 FNYEAQ (reference sequence). CDR3 sequence: CASSVGGLPTDTQYF. For the CDR3, the DNA is TGTGCCAGCAGCGTGGGGGGGCTTCCCACAGATACGCAGTATTTT. The entire variable domain, with the rest obtained from reference TRBV7-7 and TRBJ2-3, is as follows: GAGVSQSPRYKVTKRGQDVTLRCDPISSHATLYWYQQALGQGPEFLTYFNYEAQPDKSGLPSDRFSAERPEGSISTLTIQRTEQRDSAMYRCASSVGGLPTDTQYFGPGTRLTVL.

The chain carries TRBV19 and TRBJ2-1; 11 positions match TRBD2. CDR1 is LNHDA and CDR2 is SQIVND in the germline V gene (reference sequence). V lost 5 bases and J lost 12; bases outside the gene matches: 9. The CDR3 has 14 residues. As DNA, the CDR3 is TGTGCCAGTAGTCGCTATCCCCTAGCGGGAGGGCAGTTCTTC. Translation: CASSRYPLAGGQFF.